This entry describes one T cell receptor (beta chain). The clone's antigen remains unknown. No clone much larger than this one lies a single base away; base qualities are absent. The germline V gene gives CDR1 as MDHEN and CDR2 as SYDVKM. The CDR3 spans 18 residues, from the cysteine through the phenylalanine. Of all the DNA, just the CDR3 is kept, 54 bases in frame from base 1. Clipping removes 6 bases from V and 1 base from J, with 13 as the unmatched junction base count. The sample comes from a study of T cell responses to AZD1222 COVID-19 vaccine (dated by TCRdb to the early 2020s). Context from the whole study: TCR sequencing was performed for roughly 240 trial participants, of whom some 200 were given two doses of AZD1222 and around 25 were given two doses of MenACWY control vaccine. Trial participants were enrolled into age subgroups of 18-55, 56-69 and 70-plus years, which contained about 150, 28 and 57 TCR-sequenced participants, respectively.

The CDR3 regions of human TCRbeta chains were analyzed by immunosequencing. As for the authors' bioinformatics: Repertoire TCRs were matched against a reference library of SARS-CoV-2-specific TCRs generated with the MIRA antigen-specificity platform. Breadth meant the fraction of unique TCRs that were SARS-CoV-2-associated, whereas depth meant the fraction of total T cells that were SARS-CoV-2-associated. Using the MIRA data, each spike-specific TCR was assigned both to the spike region to which the TCR was reactive and to a CD4 or CD8 class. Log10-transformed breadth and depth values were compared by one-way ANOVA with Sidak's multiple comparisons tests. Imported from immuneACCESS, the table was reduced by TCRdb to in-frame sequences with V and J called. These copies leave out some clones; in studies compared against another copy, an unresolved V gene accounts for under half, and the cause of the remainder is not known. V and J calls and clone size are as listed in that table; D and trimming were resolved from the DNA. Counted in this sample were roughly 110,000 clones; around 90% of them appeared once. Of the sample, around 5.9% is held by the ten largest clones.

On the study overall, not on this receptor specifically: Reportedly, close to half of the unique spike-specific TCRs recognized epitopes lying outside the regions that are mutated in the B.1.351 and B.1.1.7 variants. The 56-69-year group was small, and its depth increase did not reach significance, likely because of low power. Only 5 to 7 AZD1222 recipients were SARS-CoV-2 seropositive at baseline, limiting conclusions about previously exposed vaccinees. Because no samples from the day 14 peak response were available, repertoires could be characterized only after the peak T cell response. Participants were mostly white British, with more females than males. The authors suggested clonal diversity may have been underestimated. The vaccine-associated CD4 TCRs covered the entire spike protein, and the dominant responses fell in regions 160-218 and 743-854. Spike-specific TCR breadth and depth rose significantly after two AZD1222 doses compared with day 0 and with MenACWY recipients.

Per the publication, the time point label means: about 28 days (+/-7) after the second vaccine dose. Because spike-specific TCR depth and breadth did not differ between the two schedules, AZD1222 recipients who got a second dose at roughly 4 weeks were pooled with those who got a second dose at roughly 12 weeks. Samples from vaccinated people were obtained from the UK trials COV001 and COV002, which included a single-blind randomized controlled phase 2/3 trial of AZD1222 (ChAdOx1 nCoV-19) in healthy adults. Trial participant PBMC samples were collected at day 0 and day 28 after the second dose for TCRbeta chain sequencing.

Source: peripheral blood, taken 28 days after the second AZD1222 dose. This receptor was taken from an adult who received the AZD1222 COVID-19 vaccine. The rearranged chain carries TRBV28 and TRBJ2-1; TRBD1 agrees with 9 junctional bases. The DNA is TGTGCCAGCAGCCTAGGACAGGGGCCCGATGAATCCTACAATGAGCAGTTCTTC. The encoded protein is CASSLGQGPDESYNEQFF.